This T cell receptor beta chain stems from a study of blood T cell repertoires in COVID-19. The wider study: Both acute and convalescent COVID-19 samples were obtained from the United States, Italy and Spain.

Assignments of participants to cohorts depended upon their own reported clinical history. Recovered participants had two consecutive negative NP/OP PCR tests, healthcare professional clearance, or symptom resolution. Germline V gives CDR1 MDHEN, CDR2 SYDVKM. This CDR3 spans 15 amino acids. The trim removed 6 bases at V and 6 bases at J, leaving 8 bases unmatched. In the original processing: Reference gene primers were amplified, and this amplification served to estimate nucleated cell counts. Sequencing was performed with immunoSEQ multiplex PCR; in TCRdb, only in-frame clones are kept and a portion is missing. Clone size and the V and J calls come from that table; the DNA yielded D and trimming. The sample lists over 300,000 clones, 80% to 90% occurring once.

V and J are TRBV28 and TRBJ2-5; 12 bases map to TRBD2. The specimen was PBMCs or T cells enriched from blood (not recorded which). The receptor comes from a man aged 30 to 39 who had recovered from COVID-19. CDR3 loop: CASSPSSGGAQTQYF. DNA for the CDR3: TGTGCCAGCAGCCCGTCTAGCGGGGGGGCTCAGACCCAGTACTTC.